This T cell receptor beta chain was recorded in a study of beta chain features in type 1 diabetes. The CDR3 contains 14 residues. CDR1 and CDR2 (germline): MDHEN, SYDVKM. Losses at the gene ends were 8 bases for V and 4 bases for J; bases not matched to a gene: 8. This clone was observed at least ten times. Every isolated RNA sample was fully reverse transcribed, so sequencing captured expressed TCRB transcripts. The method was immunoSEQ multiplex PCR; TCRdb's version includes in-frame clones alone and lacks a portion of them. The sample shows 130,000 to 150,000 clones, approximately 9.2% of them seen only once.

The sequenced material came from central memory CD4+ T cells from blood. The chain carries TRBV28 and TRBJ1-2; 9 bases agree with TRBD1. This clonotype originated in a man in his late teens or twenties in good health. CDR3 residues: CASGGQGNGYGYTF. The DNA for the CDR3 is TGTGCCAGCGGGGGACAGGGAAACGGCTATGGCTACACCTTC.